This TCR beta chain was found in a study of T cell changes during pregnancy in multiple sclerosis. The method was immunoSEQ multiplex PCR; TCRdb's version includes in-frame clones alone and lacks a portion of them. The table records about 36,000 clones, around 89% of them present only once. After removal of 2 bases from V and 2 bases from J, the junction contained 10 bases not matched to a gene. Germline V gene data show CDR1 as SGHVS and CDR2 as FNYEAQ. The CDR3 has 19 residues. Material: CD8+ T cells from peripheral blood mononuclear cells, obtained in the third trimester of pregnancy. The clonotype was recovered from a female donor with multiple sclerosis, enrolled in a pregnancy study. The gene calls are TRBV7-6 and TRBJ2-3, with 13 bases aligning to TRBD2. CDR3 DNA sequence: TGTGCCAGCAGCTTACTTGCGACTAGCGGGAGGTCCCCCACAGATACGCAGTATTTT. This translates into CASSLLATSGRSPTDTQYF.